The next 21 T cell receptor beta chains were all read from a single sample in a study of blood T cell repertoires in COVID-19. TCRdb's copy holds only in-frame clones and misses some; the assay was immunoSEQ multiplex PCR. The sample has around 170,000 clones, more than 85% seen once. The sequenced material came from PBMCs or T cells enriched from blood (not recorded which). The receptors originated from a woman in her forties or fifties who had recovered from COVID-19.

The chain combines TRBV11-2 with TRBJ1-2; D unresolved. The CDR3 runs 14 residues. Germline V gene sequence: CDR1 SGHAT, CDR2 FQNNGV. The V end was cut by 5 bases, the J end by 2 bases, with 12 bases between. The CDR3 DNA reads TGTGCCAGCAGCCCCAGCCCGGGGAACTATGGCTACACCTTC. The encoded protein is CASSPSPGNYGYTF.

The rearrangement links TRBV18 to TRBJ1-1; 10 bases are a match to TRBD1. The CDR3 spans 16 residues. V trimming: 3 bases; J trimming: 2 bases; junction bases outside the gene matches: 6. CDR1 is KGHSH and CDR2 is LQKENI in the germline V gene. The CDR3 DNA sequence: TGTGCCAGCTCACCTGCCTCGACAGGGGGCAACACTGAAGCTTTCTTT. As protein: CASSPASTGGNTEAFF.

The rearrangement links TRBV24-1 to TRBJ2-7; D is possibly TRBD1 (6 bases). Germline CDR1 and CDR2: KGHDR and SFDVKD. V shed 9 bases and J shed 3 bases, with 11 bases lying between them. The CDR3 spans 12 residues. CDR3 in amino acids: CATGDTSYEQYF. The CDR3 region has the DNA TGTGCCACCGGGGACACGAGCTACGAGCAGTACTTC.

The rearrangement joins TRBV2 to TRBJ1-2, with no clear D. V lost 7 bases and J 8 bases, leaving 14 bases between the germline ends. CDR1 and CDR2 from the germline V gene are SNHLY and FYNNEI. The CDR3 contains 12 residues. The CDR3 DNA follows: TGTGCCAGCACCCAGACTGCTGAGGGCTACACCTTC. Translating gives CASTQTAEGYTF.

V usage is TRBV4-2 and J usage is TRBJ2-7; 9 bases are shared with TRBD2. J was trimmed by 3 bases and V by 0 bases; bases with no gene match: 6. This CDR3 region has 16 residues. Per germline, CDR1 LGHNA and CDR2 YNFKEQ. This chain's CDR3 is CASSQEISGSLYEQYF. In nucleotides, the CDR3 is TGTGCCAGCAGCCAAGAGATTAGCGGGAGTCTCTACGAGCAGTACTTC.

The chain carries TRBV18 and TRBJ1-5; 8 nucleotides line up with TRBD1. CDR1 is KGHSH and CDR2 is LQKENI in the germline V gene. Trimming cost V 3 bases and J 1 base; bases outside gene matches: 2. The CDR3 runs to 15 residues. CDR3 coding DNA: TGTGCCAGCTCACCGGACAGGGTGAGCAATCAGCCCCAGCATTTT. The encoded protein is CASSPDRVSNQPQHF.

The chain uses TRBV29-1 and TRBJ1-2; D remains unclear. The V end lost 1 base, the J end lost 8 bases, and 11 bases lay between the germline ends. Germline lookup yields CDR1 SQVTM and CDR2 ANQGSEA. The CDR3 has 12 amino acids. CDR3 DNA: TGCAGCGTTGAAGTCTACTCGCAAGGCTACACCTTC. Translation gives CSVEVYSQGYTF.

The count of this clone is one. J is TRBJ1-2 and V is TRBV3-1 (or the pseudogene TRBV3-2); the D gene is possibly TRBD1 (6 bases). Germline-derived CDR1 and CDR2 are LGHDT and YNNKEL (reference sequence). The length of the CDR3 is 16 residues. V was trimmed by 2 bases and J by 8 bases, leaving 21 bases between them. The CDR3 loop reads CASSQQRSNRVSGYTF. The CDR3 DNA reads TGTGCCAGCAGCCAACAAAGGTCCAACAGGGTCTCAGGCTACACCTTC.

The V and J genes are TRBV20-1 and TRBJ2-7; 12 bases are shared with TRBD2. After removal of 3 bases from V and 0 bases from J, the junction contained 9 bases not matched to a gene. The germline V gene has CDR1 DFQATT and CDR2 SNEGSKA (reference sequence). The length of the CDR3 is 17 residues. CDR3 nucleotide sequence: TGCAGTGCTAGTGGGCGGGCTAGCGGGAGGGGCTCCTACGAGCAGTACTTC. It specifies CSASGRASGRGSYEQYF.

The chain links TRBV13 to TRBJ2-5; 12 bases fit TRBD2. The germline gives CDR1 PRHDT, CDR2 FYEKMQ (reference sequence). The CDR3 totals 22 residues. The J segment lost 0 bases and the V segment lost 7 bases, leaving 24 bases of the junction unmatched. CDR3 amino acids: CASTPVAPRLAGVTLYQETQYF. The CDR3 nucleotides are TGTGCCAGCACTCCCGTTGCTCCGCGACTAGCGGGAGTAACTCTCTACCAAGAGACCCAGTACTTC.

The CDR3 reads CASSIDPPGQGHNQPQHF. The CDR3 nucleotides read TGTGCCAGTAGTATAGATCCCCCGGGACAGGGACACAATCAGCCCCAGCATTTT. The rearrangement joins TRBV19 to TRBJ1-5, with 9 nucleotides matching TRBD1. V gave up 0 bases and J gave up 3 bases; unmatched junction bases: 9. The CDR3 consists of 18 residues. Germline V gene lookup returns CDR1 LNHDA and CDR2 SQIVND (reference sequence). The variable domain in full, with the rest retrieved from reference TRBV19 and TRBJ1-5, is DGGITQSPKYLFRKEGQNVTLSCEQNLNHDAMYWYRQDPGQGLRLIYYSQIVNDFQKGDIAEGYSVSREKKESFPLTVTSAQKNPTAFYLCASSIDPPGQGHNQPQHFGDGTRLSIL.

The V and J genes are TRBV27 and TRBJ2-1; TRBD2 agrees at 9 bases. V gave up 10 bases and J gave up 6 bases; unmatched junction bases: 19. This CDR3 is 17 amino acids long. Germline V gives CDR1 MNHEY, CDR2 SMNVEV (reference sequence). The CDR3 coding sequence is TGTGCCACCCGACAGGGAGGCGTTGGACTAGCGTTCAATGAGCAGTTCTTC. Amino acids: CATRQGGVGLAFNEQFF.

The chain uses TRBV3-1 (or the pseudogene TRBV3-2) and TRBJ2-7; the match to TRBD2 covers 11 bases. The CDR3 has 16 residues. Per the germline V gene, CDR1 is LGHDT and CDR2 is YNNKEL (reference sequence). With V trimmed by 2 bases and J by 3 bases, 6 bases remained unmatched. CDR3 nucleotide sequence: TGTGCCAGCAGCCAATCTACACTAGCGGGAGTCTACGAGCAGTACTTC. Translation: CASSQSTLAGVYEQYF.

The rearrangement uses TRBV5-6 and TRBJ2-2, with 8 bases identical to TRBD2. The germline V gene encodes CDR1 SGHDT and CDR2 YYEEEE. With 0 bases clipped from V and 8 bases from J, the junction kept 9 bases outside the gene matches. This CDR3 spans 16 amino acids. CDR3 nucleotide sequence: TGTGCCAGCAGCTTGGTTATGGCGGGAGGACTTGGGGAGCTGTTTTTT. It yields the protein CASSLVMAGGLGELFF. The complete variable domain, with remaining parts taken from reference TRBV5-6 and TRBJ2-2, reads DAGVTQSPTHLIKTRGQQVTLRCSPKSGHDTVSWYQQALGQGPQFIFQYYEEEERQRGNFPDRFSGHQFPNYSSELNVNALLLGDSALYLCASSLVMAGGLGELFFGEGSRLTVL.

The rearrangement links TRBV6-2 or TRBV6-3 to TRBJ2-1; a weak D match, TRBD1 (5 bases). Trimming stripped 5 bases from V and 9 bases from J, with 11 bases between. The CDR3 runs 12 residues. Germline loops: CDR1 MNHEY, CDR2 SVGEGT. This CDR3 reads CASSRDSFEQFF. The CDR3 DNA sequence: TGTGCCAGCAGTCGAGACAGCTTTGAGCAGTTCTTC.

The V call is TRBV15, the J call TRBJ1-4; weak D call: TRBD1 (5 bases). Trimming removed 1 base at V and 3 bases at J, with 15 bases between. The CDR3 is 17 residues long. Germline-derived CDR1 and CDR2 are LNHNV and YYDKDF (reference sequence). CDR3 sequence: CATSRGPDSTANEKLFF. The CDR3 DNA follows: TGTGCCACCAGCAGAGGACCCGACAGCACAGCTAATGAAAAACTGTTTTTT.

The chain uses TRBV6-5 and TRBJ2-7, with D uncertain. Germline V gene sequence: CDR1 MNHEY, CDR2 SVGAGI. This CDR3 contains 13 residues. Trimming stripped 10 bases from V and 2 bases from J, with 15 bases between. CDR3 residues: CATHGWNTYEQYF. In DNA form, the CDR3 reads TGTGCCACCCACGGGTGGAATACCTACGAGCAGTACTTC.

The sample holds a few counts of this clone. The chain links TRBV7-2 to TRBJ1-5, with a tentative D call TRBD1 (5 bases). The CDR3 has 15 amino acids. Germline lookup yields CDR1 SGHTA and CDR2 FQGNSA. V dropped 5 bases and J dropped 0 bases, with 11 bases sitting between them. CDR3 sequence (DNA): TGTGCCAGCAGCCCGGACACAAATAGCAATCAGCCCCAGCATTTT. Translated: CASSPDTNSNQPQHF. The entire variable domain, with the rest obtained from reference TRBV7-2 and TRBJ1-5, is as follows: GAGVSQSPSNKVTEKGKDVELRCDPISGHTALYWYRQSLGQGLEFLIYFQGNSAPDKSGLPSDRFSAERTGGSVSTLTIQRTQQEDSAVYLCASSPDTNSNQPQHFGDGTRLSIL.

The CDR3 reads CATLRGQGFSGANVLTF. CDR3 coding DNA: TGTGCCACTCTCCGAGGACAGGGATTCTCTGGGGCCAACGTCCTGACTTTC. The J gene is TRBJ2-6, the V gene TRBV7-2; TRBD1 matches 8 bases. V was pared by 10 bases and J by 0 bases, with 11 bases of the junction left unmatched. Germline loops: CDR1 SGHTA, CDR2 FQGNSA. The CDR3 runs to 17 residues.

The rearrangement joins TRBV5-1 to TRBJ2-7, with a weak D call TRBD2 (5 bases). CDR3 length: 14 amino acids. Germline CDR1 is SGHRS and CDR2 is YFSETQ. Trimming took off 3 bases at V and 1 base at J, with 11 bases between the two ends. The CDR3 sequence is CASSSRTASYEQYF. CDR3 sequence (DNA): TGCGCCAGCAGCTCCCGGACTGCATCCTACGAGCAGTACTTC.

The rearrangement links TRBV28 to TRBJ2-2; 7 nucleotides line up with TRBD1. The V segment lost 9 bases and the J segment 1 base; nucleotides outside the gene matches: 11. The germline CDR1 and CDR2 sequences are MDHEN and SYDVKM. The length of the CDR3 is 16 residues. CDR3 in amino acids: CASKPDRRRNTGELFF. CDR3 nucleotides: TGTGCCAGTAAGCCGGACAGGCGAAGGAACACCGGGGAGCTGTTTTTT. The variable domain in full, with the rest retrieved from reference TRBV28 and TRBJ2-2, is DVKVTQSSRYLVKRTGEKVFLECVQDMDHENMFWYRQDPGLGLRLIYFSYDVKMKEKGDIPEGYSVSREKKERFSLILESASTNQTSMYLCASKPDRRRNTGELFFGEGSRLTVL.